Given below is one T cell receptor beta chain in context. Germline CDR1 reads MDHEN; CDR2 reads SYDVKM. The V and J ends lost 6 bases and 5 bases respectively, with 19 bases between them. CDR3 length equals 15 residues. This specimen belongs to a study of blood T cell repertoires in COVID-19. Background on the study: The study drew acute and convalescent COVID-19 samples from the United States, Italy and Spain.

Sequencing was performed with immunoSEQ multiplex PCR; in TCRdb, only in-frame clones are kept and a portion is missing. The table shows around 200,000 clones, with 80% to 85% occurring only once. V gene TRBV28 combines with J gene TRBJ1-2, with D possibly TRBD1 on 6 matching bases. Sequencing used peripheral blood. The clonotype originates from a man aged 45-65 years with active or convalescent COVID-19. The CDR3 is CASSYISGQSYGYTF. The CDR3 region has the DNA TGTGCCAGCAGCTACATATCCGGACAGAGTTATGGCTACACCTTC.